The TCR beta chain under discussion was sequenced for a study of PD-1 blockade in classical Hodgkin lymphoma. Time point described: cycle 4 day 1 (C4D1), after five to seven weeks of nivolumab. Each of the patients experienced relapse following autologous stem cell transplantation, and their brentuximab vedotin exposure differed. Magnetic negative selection of thawed PBMCs yielded the CD8+ T cells. The protocol was immunoSEQ multiplex PCR, while the TCRdb copy is restricted to in-frame clones and leaves out a portion. The sample lists over a thousand clones; roughly four fifths were seen once. The germline V and J ends were trimmed by 1 base and 0 bases, with 4 bases remaining between them. Germline assignment: CDR1 LNHDA and CDR2 SQIVND (reference sequence). This CDR3 spans 14 amino acids.

The sequence was collected from a human donor with classical Hodgkin lymphoma. The donor label of this sample is uncertain. The rearrangement uses TRBV19 and TRBJ1-5; D unresolved. The source was CD8+ T cells from blood, collected before the fourth cycle of nivolumab. The CDR3, as DNA: TGTGCCAGTAGTATAGGTTATAGCAATCAGCCCCAGCATTTT. This encodes CASSIGYSNQPQHF.